A single sample is the source of the 30 T cell receptor beta chains below, sequenced in a study of blood T cell repertoires in COVID-19 (dated by TCRdb to 2019 to 2021). Library generation was performed with the immunoSEQ multiplex PCR assay. The source is immuneACCESS, and TCRdb retained only in-frame sequences with V and J called. Part of the clones is not carried over; for the studies checked, unresolved V genes explain less than half of this, and the remainder is unexplained. Counted in this sample were 200,000 or so clones; 80% to 90% of them appeared once. Of the sample, 12% is held by the ten largest clones. The sample comprised peripheral blood. The receptors were sampled from an elderly woman with COVID-19, enrolled during active disease.

This clone occurred a few times. The V and J genes are TRBV13 and TRBJ2-2; D may be TRBD1 (6 bases). The CDR3 has 15 residues. With 3 bases removed from V and 6 bases from J, the gap between germline ends came to 14 bases. Germline CDR1 PRHDT, CDR2 FYEKMQ (reference sequence). The CDR3 region is CASSFFLRQAGELFF. The DNA for the CDR3 is TGTGCCAGCAGCTTCTTCCTGAGACAGGCCGGGGAGCTGTTTTTT.

This clone is a singleton in its sample. V and J are TRBV6-5 and TRBJ2-1, with D possibly being TRBD1 (6 bases). The CDR3 has 14 residues. Germline CDR1 MNHEY, CDR2 SVGAGI. Trimming shortened V by 2 bases and J by 4 bases, and 9 bases separated the two germline ends. The CDR3: CASSYRTAYNEQFF. The CDR3 DNA reads TGTGCCAGCAGTTACAGGACAGCTTACAATGAGCAGTTCTTC.

The chain carries TRBV2 and TRBJ1-2, with 7 bases fitting TRBD1. Per germline, CDR1 SNHLY and CDR2 FYNNEI. This CDR3 comprises 14 residues. The junction had 7 bases not matched to a gene; V was cut back by 5 bases and J by 4 bases. CDR3 amino acids: CASSLNRGFYGYTF. The CDR3 nucleotides are TGTGCCAGCAGTCTTAACAGGGGCTTCTATGGCTACACCTTC.

V is TRBV19 and J is TRBJ1-2, with D tentatively TRBD1 (6 bases). This CDR3 has 15 amino acids. Germline CDR1 and CDR2: LNHDA and SQIVND (reference sequence). Trimming cost V 4 bases and J 0 bases, with 12 bases left between them. The CDR3 coding sequence is TGTGCCAGTAGTAACCCTGGGACACCTAACTATGGCTACACCTTC. Translated: CASSNPGTPNYGYTF.

The chain links TRBV6-2 or TRBV6-3 to TRBJ2-7, with D uncertain. CDR3 length: 15 amino acids. Germline V gene data show CDR1 as MNHEY and CDR2 as SVGEGT. Trimming pared 6 bases from V and 0 bases from J, leaving 15 bases between. This chain's CDR3 is CASSPRLPSSYEQYF. For the CDR3, the DNA is TGTGCCAGCAGCCCTCGACTGCCGAGCTCCTACGAGCAGTACTTC.

The gene calls are TRBV5-5 and TRBJ1-6, with 8 nucleotides matching TRBD1. Trimming removed 3 bases from V and 14 bases from J; junction bases left unmatched: 7. CDR1 is SGHKS, CDR2 YYEKEE, per germline (reference sequence). The CDR3 length is 13 residues. The CDR3 here is CASSSAGDRSLHF. The DNA of the CDR3 is TGTGCCAGCAGCTCCGCCGGGGACAGGTCCCTCCACTTT.

The rearrangement links TRBV5-5 to TRBJ1-2; 7 bases are a match to TRBD1. Germline trimming cut 3 bases from V and 1 base from J; bases unmatched to any gene: 3. The CDR3 is made up of 14 amino acids. Germline CDR1 is SGHKS and CDR2 is YYEKEE (reference sequence). The CDR3 DNA is TGTGCCAGCAGCTCCGACAGGGTTAACTATGGCTACACCTTC. Encoded protein: CASSSDRVNYGYTF.

The V call is TRBV19, the J call TRBJ2-1; 7 bases fit TRBD1. This CDR3 region has 14 residues. V was pared by 5 bases and J by 5 bases, with 6 bases of the junction left unmatched. CDR1 and CDR2 (germline): LNHDA, SQIVND (reference sequence). The CDR3 DNA reads TGTGCCAGTAGTGTTACAGGGGCCAACAATGAGCAGTTCTTC. This encodes CASSVTGANNEQFF.

The V gene is TRBV5-6, the J gene TRBJ1-2, with a weak D call TRBD1 (5 bases). Per the germline V gene, CDR1 is SGHDT and CDR2 is YYEEEE. This CDR3 comprises 15 residues. Between the trimmed V and J ends, which lost 5 bases and 7 bases, there was a span of 21 bases. In nucleotides, the CDR3 is TGTGCCAGCAGAACCTTAGAAGGGGTGGCGGTTGGCTACACCTTC. It is translated as CASRTLEGVAVGYTF.

The chain joins TRBV6-5 to TRBJ1-5; possibly TRBD1 for D (5 bases). CDR3 length equals 14 residues. CDR1 is MNHEY and CDR2 is SVGAGI in the germline V gene. Trimming took 2 bases from V and 7 from J, leaving 12 bases between them. The CDR3 bases are TGTGCCAGCAGTTACGGGGCAGGTGAGCAGCCCCAGCATTTT. This gives the protein CASSYGAGEQPQHF.

The rearrangement joins TRBV29-1 to TRBJ2-1; 11 bases agree with TRBD2. The CDR3 is 17 residues long. J gave up 7 bases and V 1 base, and 12 bases lay outside the gene matches. Germline V gives CDR1 SQVTM, CDR2 ANQGSEA. This CDR3 reads CSVEVLAGGIQWNEQFF. The DNA of the CDR3 is TGCAGCGTTGAAGTGTTAGCGGGAGGGATACAATGGAATGAGCAGTTCTTC.

The rearrangement uses TRBV7-8 and TRBJ2-7, with no clear D. V was cut by 5 bases and J by 0 bases, with 8 bases left in between. This CDR3 contains 13 residues. Germline lookup yields CDR1 SGHVS and CDR2 FQNEAQ. For the CDR3, the DNA is TGTGCCAGCAGCGCATTCAGCTCCTACGAGCAGTACTTC. Protein sequence: CASSAFSSYEQYF. Full variable domain (missing parts from reference TRBV7-8 and TRBJ2-7): GAGVSQSPRYKVAKRGQDVALRCDPISGHVSLFWYQQALGQGPEFLTYFQNEAQLDKSGLPSDRFFAERPEGSVSTLKIQRTQQEDSAVYLCASSAFSSYEQYFGPGTRLTVT.

J is TRBJ1-1 and V is TRBV7-9; D unclear. The CDR3 is 14 residues long. The germline V and J ends were trimmed by 7 bases and 1 base, with 13 bases remaining between them. Germline values: CDR1 SEHNR, CDR2 FQNEAQ (reference sequence). The CDR3 DNA sequence: TGTGCCAGCACCTTCGGAGGGCGGAACACTGAAGCTTTCTTT. Translating it yields CASTFGGRNTEAFF.

The CDR3 loop is CASSLLAGGRTDTQYF. CDR3 coding DNA: TGTGCCAGCAGCTTACTAGCGGGAGGCCGCACAGATACGCAGTATTTT. This chain links TRBV7-9 with TRBJ2-3; 11 bases match TRBD2. Germline V lookup: CDR1 SEHNR, CDR2 FQNEAQ (reference sequence). The CDR3 totals 16 residues. V dropped 2 bases and J dropped 1; count of bases not matched to a gene: 2.

The rearrangement uses TRBV30 and TRBJ2-2, with TRBD2 matching over 12 bases. The CDR3 is 18 amino acids. The junction had 12 bases not matched to a gene; V was cut back by 4 bases and J by 3 bases. The germline CDR1 and CDR2 sequences are GTSNPN and SVGIG (reference sequence). The CDR3 region has the DNA TGTGCCTGGACCGGGCCTAGCGGGGGGGCCCTGTACACCGGGGAGCTGTTTTTT. As protein: CAWTGPSGGALYTGELFF. The entire variable domain, with the rest obtained from reference TRBV30 and TRBJ2-2, is as follows: SQTIHQWPATLVQPVGSPLSLECTVEGTSNPNLYWYRQAAGRGLQLLFYSVGIGQISSEVPQNLSASRPQDRQFILSSKKLLLSDSGFYLCAWTGPSGGALYTGELFFGEGSRLTVL.

The chain recombines TRBV19 with TRBJ2-7; tentative D call: TRBD1 (6 bases). Per germline, CDR1 LNHDA and CDR2 SQIVND (reference sequence). V shed 5 bases and J shed 0 bases, with 8 bases lying between them. This CDR3 comprises 13 residues. The DNA for the CDR3 is TGTGCCAGTAGTTGGGACACCTCCTACGAGCAGTACTTC. It yields the protein CASSWDTSYEQYF.

The V call is TRBV19, the J call TRBJ1-1; maybe TRBD1 (6 bases). Germline V gene lookup returns CDR1 LNHDA and CDR2 SQIVND (reference sequence). CDR3 length: 13 amino acids. With 5 bases removed from V and 6 bases from J, the gap between germline ends came to 13 bases. The CDR3 loop is CASSQQGRAEAFF. The DNA for the CDR3 is TGTGCCAGTAGTCAACAGGGTAGGGCTGAAGCTTTCTTT.

The chain employs TRBV19 and TRBJ1-5; 7 positions match TRBD1. CDR1 is LNHDA and CDR2 is SQIVND in the germline V gene (reference sequence). With V trimmed by 1 base and J by 2 bases, 2 bases remained unmatched. This CDR3 is 15 amino acids long. The chain's CDR3 is CASSIGTGGNQPQHF. The CDR3 DNA reads as TGTGCCAGTAGTATAGGGACAGGAGGCAATCAGCCCCAGCATTTT. Full variable domain (missing parts from reference TRBV19 and TRBJ1-5): DGGITQSPKYLFRKEGQNVTLSCEQNLNHDAMYWYRQDPGQGLRLIYYSQIVNDFQKGDIAEGYSVSREKKESFPLTVTSAQKNPTAFYLCASSIGTGGNQPQHFGDGTRLSIL.

V and J are TRBV13 and TRBJ1-2; D ambiguous. V lost 0 bases and J 4 bases, leaving 15 bases between the germline ends. CDR3 length equals 16 residues. CDR1 is PRHDT and CDR2 is FYEKMQ in the germline V gene (reference sequence). The CDR3 region has the DNA TGTGCCAGCAGCTTAGGCCGGCGGAGCCCCCGCTATGGCTACACCTTC. Translating gives CASSLGRRSPRYGYTF.

V usage is TRBV6-2 or TRBV6-3 and J usage is TRBJ2-7; D is undetermined. The CDR3 is 12 residues long. Looked up from germline, CDR1 is MNHEY and CDR2 is SVGEGT. Trimming cost V 2 bases and J 2 bases, with 4 bases left between them. DNA of the CDR3: TGTGCCAGCAGTTACGAGGCCTACGAGCAGTACTTC. It translates to CASSYEAYEQYF.

V is TRBV29-1 and J is TRBJ1-1; D is undetermined. Germline V gives CDR1 SQVTM, CDR2 ANQGSEA. The V end lost 5 bases, the J end lost 11 bases, and 15 bases lay between the germline ends. This CDR3 region has 11 residues. CDR3 sequence: CSVPKFGGAFF. CDR3 in DNA: TGCAGCGTTCCCAAGTTCGGCGGTGCTTTCTTT.

The genes are TRBV28 and TRBJ2-3, with 15 bases lining up with TRBD2. In germline, CDR1 is MDHEN, CDR2 SYDVKM. V dropped 2 bases and J dropped 8; count of bases not matched to a gene: 2. The CDR3 covers 15 residues. The CDR3 loop is CASSLGTSGRSTQYF. CDR3 bases: TGTGCCAGCAGTTTAGGGACTAGCGGGAGGAGTACGCAGTATTTT.

This clone has a single count. The CDR3 DNA reads TGTGCCAGCAGCTTAGGACTAGCGGGAGCTATATCCTACAATGAGCAGTTCTTC. Translated: CASSLGLAGAISYNEQFF. The V and J genes are TRBV7-2 and TRBJ2-1; TRBD2 matches 12 bases. The CDR3 covers 18 residues. V trimming: 1 base; J trimming: 1 base; junction bases outside the gene matches: 5. Germline CDR1 reads SGHTA; CDR2 reads FQGNSA.

The chain links TRBV6-1 to TRBJ1-6; TRBD1 is a possible D gene (6 bases). Trimming shortened V by 1 base and J by 6 bases, and 10 bases separated the two germline ends. Per the germline V gene, CDR1 is MNHNS and CDR2 is SASEGT. The CDR3 is made up of 15 amino acids. As DNA, the CDR3 is TGTGCCAGCAGTGAAGACAGGGCCGGTAATTCACCCCTCCACTTT. This codes for CASSEDRAGNSPLHF.

V gene TRBV4-3 combines with J gene TRBJ1-2; 11 bases are shared with TRBD1. CDR3 length: 16 amino acids. CDR1 and CDR2 from the germline V gene are LGHNA and YSLEER. V shed 1 base, J shed 4 bases, and the junction held 5 bases outside the gene matches. The CDR3 region is CASSQAPGQGVYGYTF. CDR3 nucleotide sequence: TGCGCCAGCAGCCAAGCCCCGGGACAGGGGGTCTATGGCTACACCTTC.

The rearrangement uses TRBV6-5 and TRBJ2-5; D gene unclear. V lost 8 bases and J lost 4, with 17 bases in between. The CDR3 length is 14 residues. Germline V lookup: CDR1 MNHEY, CDR2 SVGAGI. The CDR3 nucleotides are TGTGCCAGCCGCCGCGAGCCCGCGGCAGAGACCCAGTACTTC. This codes for CASRREPAAETQYF.

This clone has ten or more counts. This chain uses TRBV2 with TRBJ2-2, with D tentatively TRBD2 (5 bases). Germline V gene lookup returns CDR1 SNHLY and CDR2 FYNNEI. Trimming took 6 bases from V and 1 from J, leaving 12 bases between them. This CDR3 has 15 residues. Here the CDR3 DNA reads TGTGCCAGCAGGTCCTACAGCGGGAACACCGGGGAGCTGTTTTTT. Protein: CASRSYSGNTGELFF.

The chain combines TRBV12-3 or TRBV12-4 with TRBJ1-2; D might be TRBD1 (5 bases). Between the trimmed V and J ends, which lost 6 bases and 6 bases, there was a span of 8 bases. This CDR3 comprises 11 residues. CDR3 amino acids: CASRGGDGYTF. In DNA form, the CDR3 reads TGTGCCAGCAGGGGGGGTGATGGCTACACCTTC.

The chain combines TRBV28 with TRBJ2-1; no firm D call. The CDR3 extends over 14 amino acids. Between the trimmed V and J ends, which lost 6 bases and 5 bases, there was a span of 14 bases. The germline V gene has CDR1 MDHEN and CDR2 SYDVKM. The CDR3 protein is CASRTTLTHNEQFF. The CDR3 region has the DNA TGTGCCAGCAGGACGACATTAACCCACAATGAGCAGTTCTTC.

This clone has only one observation. This chain connects TRBV18 to TRBJ1-3; no definite D call. The CDR3 spans 14 residues. CDR1 is KGHSH and CDR2 is LQKENI in the germline V gene. Between the trimmed V and J ends, which lost 6 bases and 0 bases, there was a span of 9 bases. CDR3 amino acids: CASSPGVSGNTIYF. CDR3 DNA: TGTGCCAGCTCCCCAGGAGTCTCTGGAAACACCATATATTTT.